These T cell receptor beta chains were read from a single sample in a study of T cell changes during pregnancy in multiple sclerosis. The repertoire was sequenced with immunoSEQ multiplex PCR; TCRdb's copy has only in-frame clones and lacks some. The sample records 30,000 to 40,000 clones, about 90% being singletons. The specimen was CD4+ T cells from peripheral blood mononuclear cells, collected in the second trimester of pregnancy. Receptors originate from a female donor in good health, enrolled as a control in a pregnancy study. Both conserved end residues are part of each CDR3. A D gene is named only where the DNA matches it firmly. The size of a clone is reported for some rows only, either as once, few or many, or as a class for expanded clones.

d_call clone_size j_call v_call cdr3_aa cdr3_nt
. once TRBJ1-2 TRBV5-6 CASSQQLRNYGYTF TGTGCCAGCAGCCAACAGCTCCGGAACTATGGCTACACCTTC
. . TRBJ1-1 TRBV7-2 CASSLRVGGNTEAFF TGTGCCAGCAGCTTACGGGTCGGGGGGAACACTGAAGCTTTCTTT
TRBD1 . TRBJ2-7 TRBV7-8 CASSSTGMVYEQYF TGTGCCAGCAGCTCGACAGGGATGGTCTACGAGCAGTACTTC
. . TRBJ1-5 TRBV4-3 CASSQDRQPQHF TGCGCCAGCAGCCAAGATCGTCAGCCCCAGCATTTT
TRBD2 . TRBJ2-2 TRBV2 CASKLAGGPAGELFF TGTGCCAGCAAACTAGCGGGGGGGCCCGCCGGGGAGCTGTTTTTT
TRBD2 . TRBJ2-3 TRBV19 CASRGRAPGTDTQYF TGTGCCAGTAGGGGGAGGGCCCCAGGTACAGATACGCAGTATTTT
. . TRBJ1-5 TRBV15 CATGGTFSNQPQHF TGTGCCACCGGAGGAACTTTCAGCAATCAGCCCCAGCATTTT
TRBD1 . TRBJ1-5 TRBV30 CAWSSGGYQPQHF TGTGCCTGGAGTTCAGGGGGCTATCAGCCCCAGCATTTT
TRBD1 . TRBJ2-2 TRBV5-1 CASSHRDSNTGELFF TGCGCCAGCAGCCACCGGGACAGTAACACCGGGGAGCTGTTTTTT
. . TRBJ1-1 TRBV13 CASSRIEQVNTEAFF TGTGCCAGCAGCCGAATAGAACAGGTGAACACTGAAGCTTTCTTT
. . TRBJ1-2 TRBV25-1 CASSELPSYGYTF TGTGCCAGCAGTGAGTTACCTAGCTATGGCTACACCTTC
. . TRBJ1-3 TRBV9 CASSPSVQVYSGNTIYF TGTGCCAGCAGCCCATCAGTACAGGTGTACTCTGGAAACACCATATATTTT
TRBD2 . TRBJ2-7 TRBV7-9 CASSLAGGGPHEQYF TGTGCCAGCAGCTTAGCGGGGGGGGGACCCCACGAGCAGTACTTC
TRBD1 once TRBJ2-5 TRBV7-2 CASSPDRGETQYF TGTGCCAGCAGCCCGGACAGGGGGGAGACCCAGTACTTC
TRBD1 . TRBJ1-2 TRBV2 CASSETGAYGYTF TGTGCCAGCAGTGAAACAGGGGCGTATGGCTACACCTTC
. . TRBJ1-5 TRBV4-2 CASSQEASGIRTQHF TGTGCCAGCAGCCAAGAGGCCTCAGGGATAAGAACCCAGCATTTT
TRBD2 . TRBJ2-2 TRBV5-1 CASSLIASGGTGELFF TGCGCCAGCAGCTTGATAGCTAGCGGGGGCACCGGGGAGCTGTTTTTT
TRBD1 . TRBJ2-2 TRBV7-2 CASRWDRDTGELFF TGTGCCAGCAGATGGGACAGAGACACCGGGGAGCTGTTTTTT
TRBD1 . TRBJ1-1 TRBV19 CASRGQGAAGAFF TGTGCCAGTAGGGGACAGGGGGCTGCGGGAGCTTTCTTT
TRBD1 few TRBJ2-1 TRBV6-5 CASRSDRGPYNEQFF TGTGCCAGCAGATCGGACAGGGGGCCTTACAATGAGCAGTTCTTC
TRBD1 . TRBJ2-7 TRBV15 CATSRGKQGASYEQYF TGTGCCACCAGCAGAGGAAAACAGGGGGCTTCCTACGAGCAGTACTTC
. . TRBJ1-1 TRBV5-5 CASSFSQNTEAFF TGTGCCAGCAGCTTTTCCCAGAACACTGAAGCTTTCTTT
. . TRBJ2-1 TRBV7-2 CASSPEFSQFF TGTGCCAGCAGCCCTGAGTTTAGCCAGTTCTTC
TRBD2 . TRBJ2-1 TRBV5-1 CASSFGNGGEQFF TGCGCCAGCAGCTTCGGTAACGGGGGGGAGCAGTTCTTC
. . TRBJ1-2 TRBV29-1 CSTKQVAGGYTF TGCAGCACCAAACAGGTAGCGGGAGGCTACACCTTC